What follows are 6 T cell receptor beta chains derived from one specimen sequenced in a study of blood T cell repertoires in COVID-19. TCRdb keeps only in-frame clones here, not all; method: immunoSEQ multiplex PCR. The sample has over 130,000 clones, approximately 80% seen once. Sequencing input: peripheral blood. Receptors were obtained from a woman older than 75 with active or convalescent COVID-19.

This clone was seen just once. V and J are TRBV5-4 and TRBJ2-5; D is unresolved. This CDR3 is built from 13 residues. V was cut by 9 bases and J by 2 bases, with 14 bases left in between. Germline V gives CDR1 SGHNT, CDR2 YYREEE (reference sequence). Written as DNA, the CDR3 is TGTGCCACGAGAAGAGAGTATCAAGAGACCCAGTACTTC. Translated, it gives CATRREYQETQYF. The full variable domain, with the rest looked up from reference TRBV5-4 and TRBJ2-5, is ETGVTQSPTHLIKTRGQQVTLRCSSQSGHNTVSWYQQALGQGPQFIFQYYREEENGRGNFPPRFSGLQFPNYSSELNVNALELDDSALYLCATRREYQETQYFGPGTRLLVL.

The V gene is TRBV19, the J gene TRBJ1-1; TRBD1 agrees at 9 bases. The junction had 9 bases not matched to a gene; V was cut back by 6 bases and J by 1 base. Germline assignment: CDR1 LNHDA and CDR2 SQIVND (reference sequence). The CDR3 totals 16 residues. CDR3 in DNA: TGTGCCAGTAGCAGACTGGGACAGGGCGCGAACACTGAAGCTTTCTTT. Protein product: CASSRLGQGANTEAFF.

V is TRBV5-1 and J is TRBJ2-3, with 7 nucleotides matching TRBD2. The ends lost 4 bases at V and 4 bases at J; junction bases unmatched: 3. CDR1 is SGHRS, CDR2 YFSETQ, per germline. The CDR3 extends over 13 amino acids. CDR3 sequence (DNA): TGCGCCAGCAGCCCTGGACTAGCAGATACGCAGTATTTT. It codes for CASSPGLADTQYF.

V usage is TRBV15 and J usage is TRBJ1-4; D remains ambiguous. The CDR3 has 13 residues. From germline, CDR1 is LNHNV and CDR2 YYDKDF (reference sequence). V dropped 1 base and J dropped 7 bases, with 7 bases sitting between them. The CDR3 protein is CATSRAPGEKLFF. The CDR3 nucleotides read TGTGCCACCAGCAGAGCACCGGGTGAAAAACTGTTTTTT.

This chain connects TRBV4-3 to TRBJ1-2, with D tentatively TRBD1 (6 bases). The germline V gene has CDR1 LGHNA and CDR2 YSLEER. There are 14 residues in the CDR3. V dropped 5 bases and J dropped 6 bases, with 16 bases sitting between them. CDR3 DNA: TGCGCCAGCAGCAACTCCCTACAGGGAGATGGCTACACCTTC. Amino acid sequence: CASSNSLQGDGYTF.

The chain uses TRBV18 and TRBJ2-1; D ambiguous. The V end lost 8 bases, the J end lost 0 bases, and 5 bases lay between the germline ends. The CDR3 has 12 residues. The germline V gene encodes CDR1 KGHSH and CDR2 LQKENI. Written as DNA, the CDR3 is TGTGCCAGCAGGAGCTCCTACAATGAGCAGTTCTTC. Its protein is CASRSSYNEQFF.